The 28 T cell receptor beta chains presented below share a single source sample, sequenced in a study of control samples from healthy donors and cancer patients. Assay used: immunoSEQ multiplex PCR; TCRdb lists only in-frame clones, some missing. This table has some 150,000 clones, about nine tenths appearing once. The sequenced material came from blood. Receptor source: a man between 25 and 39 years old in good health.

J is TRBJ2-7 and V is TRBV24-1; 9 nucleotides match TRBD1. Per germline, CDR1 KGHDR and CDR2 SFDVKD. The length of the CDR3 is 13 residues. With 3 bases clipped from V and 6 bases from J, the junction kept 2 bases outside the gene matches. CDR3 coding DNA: TGTGCCACCAGTGATGGGACAGGGCGCGAGCAGTACTTC. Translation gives CATSDGTGREQYF.

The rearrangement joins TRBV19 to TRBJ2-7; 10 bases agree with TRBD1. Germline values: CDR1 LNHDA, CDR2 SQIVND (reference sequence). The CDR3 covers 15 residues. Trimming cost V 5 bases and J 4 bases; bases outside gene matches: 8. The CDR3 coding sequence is TGTGCCAGTAGTGGGAGACAGGGGGCGAAGTACGAGCAGTACTTC. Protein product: CASSGRQGAKYEQYF.

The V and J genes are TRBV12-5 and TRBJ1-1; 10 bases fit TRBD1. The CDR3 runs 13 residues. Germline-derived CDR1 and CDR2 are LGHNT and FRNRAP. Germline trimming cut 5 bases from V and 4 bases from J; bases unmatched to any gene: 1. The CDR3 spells CASGGQGGTEAFF. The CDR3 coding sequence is TGTGCTAGTGGTGGACAGGGGGGCACTGAAGCTTTCTTT.

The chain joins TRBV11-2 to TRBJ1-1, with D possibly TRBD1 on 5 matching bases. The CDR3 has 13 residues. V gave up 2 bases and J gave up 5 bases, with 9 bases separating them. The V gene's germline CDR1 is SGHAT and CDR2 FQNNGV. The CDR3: CASSLRGWTEAFF. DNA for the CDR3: TGTGCCAGCAGCTTAAGGGGCTGGACTGAAGCTTTCTTT. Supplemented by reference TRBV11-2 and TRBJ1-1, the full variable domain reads EAGVAQSPRYKIIEKRQSVAFWCNPISGHATLYWYQQILGQGPKLLIQFQNNGVVDDSQLPKDRFSAERLKGVDSTLKIQPAKLEDSAVYLCASSLRGWTEAFFGQGTRLTVV.

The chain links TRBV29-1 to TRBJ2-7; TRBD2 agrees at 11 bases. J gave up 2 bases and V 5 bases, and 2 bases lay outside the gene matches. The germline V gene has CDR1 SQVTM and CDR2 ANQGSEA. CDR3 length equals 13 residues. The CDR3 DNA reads TGCAGCGTTTTAGCGGGGGGGCCCTACGAGCAGTACTTC. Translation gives CSVLAGGPYEQYF.

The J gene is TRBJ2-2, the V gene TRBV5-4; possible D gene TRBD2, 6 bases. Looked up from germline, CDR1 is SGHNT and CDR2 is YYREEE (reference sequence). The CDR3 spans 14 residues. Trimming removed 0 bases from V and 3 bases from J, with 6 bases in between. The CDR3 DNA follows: TGTGCCAGCAGCTTGGCGGGAGACACCGGGGAGCTGTTTTTT. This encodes CASSLAGDTGELFF.

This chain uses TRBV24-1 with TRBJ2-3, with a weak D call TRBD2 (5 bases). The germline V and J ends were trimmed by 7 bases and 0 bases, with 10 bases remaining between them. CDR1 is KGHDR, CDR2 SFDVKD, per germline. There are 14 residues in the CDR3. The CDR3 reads CATSARESTDTQYF. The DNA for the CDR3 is TGTGCCACCAGCGCACGGGAAAGCACAGATACGCAGTATTTT.

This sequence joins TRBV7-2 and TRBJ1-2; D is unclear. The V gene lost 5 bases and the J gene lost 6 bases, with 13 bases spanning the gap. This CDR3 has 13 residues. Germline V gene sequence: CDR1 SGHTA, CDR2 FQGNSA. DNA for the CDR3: TGTGCCAGCAGCCCAGCGTATTATGATGGCTACACCTTC. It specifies CASSPAYYDGYTF.

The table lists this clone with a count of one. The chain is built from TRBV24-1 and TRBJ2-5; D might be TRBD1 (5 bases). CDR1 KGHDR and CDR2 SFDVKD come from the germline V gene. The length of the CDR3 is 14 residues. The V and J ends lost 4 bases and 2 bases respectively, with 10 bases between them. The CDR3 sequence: CATSDHDRQETQYF. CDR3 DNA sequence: TGTGCCACCAGTGACCATGACAGACAAGAGACCCAGTACTTC.

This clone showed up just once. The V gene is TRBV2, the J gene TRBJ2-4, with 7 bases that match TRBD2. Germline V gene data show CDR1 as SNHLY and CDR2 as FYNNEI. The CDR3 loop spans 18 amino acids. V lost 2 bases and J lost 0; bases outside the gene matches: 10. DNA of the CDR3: TGTGCCAGCAGTGAATTTAGGAGCGGGGCGTTAGCCAAAAACATTCAGTACTTC. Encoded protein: CASSEFRSGALAKNIQYF.

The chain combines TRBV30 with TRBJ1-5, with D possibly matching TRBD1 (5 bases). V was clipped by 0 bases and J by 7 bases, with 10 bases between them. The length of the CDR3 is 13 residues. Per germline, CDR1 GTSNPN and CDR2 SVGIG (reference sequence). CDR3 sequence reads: CAWSVAGDQPQHF. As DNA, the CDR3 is TGTGCCTGGAGTGTAGCCGGGGACCAGCCCCAGCATTTT. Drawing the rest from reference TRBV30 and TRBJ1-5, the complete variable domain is SQTIHQWPATLVQPVGSPLSLECTVEGTSNPNLYWYRQAAGRGLQLLFYSVGIGQISSEVPQNLSASRPQDRQFILSSKKLLLSDSGFYLCAWSVAGDQPQHFGDGTRLSIL.

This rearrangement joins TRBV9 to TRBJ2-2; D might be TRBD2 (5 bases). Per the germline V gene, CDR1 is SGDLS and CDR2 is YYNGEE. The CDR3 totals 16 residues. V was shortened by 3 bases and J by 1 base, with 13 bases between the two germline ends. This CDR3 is CASSGRRRGNTGELFF. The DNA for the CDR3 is TGTGCCAGCAGCGGCCGGAGGCGTGGGAACACCGGGGAGCTGTTTTTT.

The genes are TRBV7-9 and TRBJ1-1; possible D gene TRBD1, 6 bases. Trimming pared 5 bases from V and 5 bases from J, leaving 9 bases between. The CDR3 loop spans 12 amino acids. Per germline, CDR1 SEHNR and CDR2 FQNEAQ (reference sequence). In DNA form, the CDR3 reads TGTGCCAGCAGCCAACAGGGTACTGAAGCTTTCTTT. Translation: CASSQQGTEAFF.

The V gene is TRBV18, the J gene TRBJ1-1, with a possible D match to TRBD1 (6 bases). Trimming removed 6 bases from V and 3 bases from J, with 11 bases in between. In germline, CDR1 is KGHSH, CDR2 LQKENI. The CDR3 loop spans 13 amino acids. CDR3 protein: CASSYRDDTEAFF. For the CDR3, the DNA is TGTGCCAGCTCCTACAGGGACGACACTGAAGCTTTCTTT. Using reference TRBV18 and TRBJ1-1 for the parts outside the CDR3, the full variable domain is NAGVMQNPRHLVRRRGQEARLRCSPMKGHSHVYWYRQLPEEGLKFMVYLQKENIIDESGMPKERFSAEFPKEGPSILRIQQVVRGDSAAYFCASSYRDDTEAFFGQGTRLTVV.

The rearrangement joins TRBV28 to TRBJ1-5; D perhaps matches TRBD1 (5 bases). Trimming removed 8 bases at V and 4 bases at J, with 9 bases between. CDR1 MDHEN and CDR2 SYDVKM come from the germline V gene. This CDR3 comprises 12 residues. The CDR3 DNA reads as TGTGCCAGCGGAGGGGTGAATCAGCCCCAGCATTTT. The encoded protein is CASGGVNQPQHF.

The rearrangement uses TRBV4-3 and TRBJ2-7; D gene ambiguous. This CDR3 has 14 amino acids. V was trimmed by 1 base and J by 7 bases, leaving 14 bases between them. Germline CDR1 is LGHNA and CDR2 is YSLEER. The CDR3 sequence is CASSQGFKPWEQYF. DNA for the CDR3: TGCGCCAGCAGCCAAGGATTCAAACCGTGGGAGCAGTACTTC.

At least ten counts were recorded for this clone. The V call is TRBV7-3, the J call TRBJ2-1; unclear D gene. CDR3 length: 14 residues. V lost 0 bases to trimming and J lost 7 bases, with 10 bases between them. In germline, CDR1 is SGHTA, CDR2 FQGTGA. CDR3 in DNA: TGTGCCAGCAGCTTAACCCCTGGATTGAATGAGCAGTTCTTC. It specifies CASSLTPGLNEQFF.

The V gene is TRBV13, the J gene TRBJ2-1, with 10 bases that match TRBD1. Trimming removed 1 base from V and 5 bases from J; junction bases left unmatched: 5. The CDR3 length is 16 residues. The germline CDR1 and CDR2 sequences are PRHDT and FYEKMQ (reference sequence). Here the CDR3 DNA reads TGTGCCAGCAGCTTAGAGCCGGGACAGGGGAACAATGAGCAGTTCTTC. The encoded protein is CASSLEPGQGNNEQFF.

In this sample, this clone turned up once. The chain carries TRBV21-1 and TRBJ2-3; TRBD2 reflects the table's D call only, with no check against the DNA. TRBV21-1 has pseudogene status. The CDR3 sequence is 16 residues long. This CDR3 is CASSPFRRGAPDTQYF. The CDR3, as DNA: TGTGCCAGCAGCCCGTTTCGTCGGGGGGCACCAGATACGCAGTATTTT.

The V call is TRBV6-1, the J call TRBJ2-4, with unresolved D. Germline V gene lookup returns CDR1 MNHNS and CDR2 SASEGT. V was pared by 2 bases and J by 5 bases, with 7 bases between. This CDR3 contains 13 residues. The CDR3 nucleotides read TGTGCCAGCAGTGAAAGGGCAGAAAACATTCAGTACTTC. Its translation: CASSERAENIQYF.

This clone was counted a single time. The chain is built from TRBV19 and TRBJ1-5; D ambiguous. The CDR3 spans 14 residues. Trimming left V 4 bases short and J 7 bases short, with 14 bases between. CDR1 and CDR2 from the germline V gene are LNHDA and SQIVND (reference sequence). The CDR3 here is CASSTPQVGQPQHF. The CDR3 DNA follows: TGTGCCAGTAGTACGCCCCAGGTCGGGCAGCCCCAGCATTTT.

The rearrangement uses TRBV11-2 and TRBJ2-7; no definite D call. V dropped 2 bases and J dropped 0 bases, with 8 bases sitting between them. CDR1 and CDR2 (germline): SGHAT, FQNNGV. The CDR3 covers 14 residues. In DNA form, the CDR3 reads TGTGCCAGCAGCTTAAGCTACCCCTCCTACGAGCAGTACTTC. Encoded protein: CASSLSYPSYEQYF. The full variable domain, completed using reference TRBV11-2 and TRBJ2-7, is EAGVAQSPRYKIIEKRQSVAFWCNPISGHATLYWYQQILGQGPKLLIQFQNNGVVDDSQLPKDRFSAERLKGVDSTLKIQPAKLEDSAVYLCASSLSYPSYEQYFGPGTRLTVT.

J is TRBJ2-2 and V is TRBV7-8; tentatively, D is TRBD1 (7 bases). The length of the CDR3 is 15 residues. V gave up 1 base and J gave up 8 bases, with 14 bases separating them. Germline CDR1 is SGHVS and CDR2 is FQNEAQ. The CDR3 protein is CASSLVEGAGGELFF. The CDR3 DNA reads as TGTGCCAGCAGCTTAGTAGAGGGGGCGGGGGGGGAGCTGTTTTTT.

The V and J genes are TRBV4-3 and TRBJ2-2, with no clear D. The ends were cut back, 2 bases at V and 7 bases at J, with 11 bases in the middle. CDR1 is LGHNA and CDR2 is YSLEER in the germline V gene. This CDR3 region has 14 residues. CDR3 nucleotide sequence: TGCGCCAGCAGCCAACCGGGCCCCCTCGGGGAGCTGTTTTTT. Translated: CASSQPGPLGELFF.

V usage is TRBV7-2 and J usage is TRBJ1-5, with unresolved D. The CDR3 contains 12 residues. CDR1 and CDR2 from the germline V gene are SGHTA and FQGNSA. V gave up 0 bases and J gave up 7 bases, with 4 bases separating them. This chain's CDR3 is CASSLAEQPQHF. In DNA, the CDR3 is TGTGCCAGCAGCTTAGCGGAACAGCCCCAGCATTTT. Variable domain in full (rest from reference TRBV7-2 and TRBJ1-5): GAGVSQSPSNKVTEKGKDVELRCDPISGHTALYWYRQSLGQGLEFLIYFQGNSAPDKSGLPSDRFSAERTGGSVSTLTIQRTQQEDSAVYLCASSLAEQPQHFGDGTRLSIL.

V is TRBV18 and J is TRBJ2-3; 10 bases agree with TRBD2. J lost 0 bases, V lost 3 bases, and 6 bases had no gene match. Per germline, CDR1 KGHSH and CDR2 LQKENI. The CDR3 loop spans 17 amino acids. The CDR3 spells CASSPKRLAGSTDTQYF. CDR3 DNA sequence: TGTGCCAGCTCACCGAAAAGACTAGCGGGCAGCACAGATACGCAGTATTTT.

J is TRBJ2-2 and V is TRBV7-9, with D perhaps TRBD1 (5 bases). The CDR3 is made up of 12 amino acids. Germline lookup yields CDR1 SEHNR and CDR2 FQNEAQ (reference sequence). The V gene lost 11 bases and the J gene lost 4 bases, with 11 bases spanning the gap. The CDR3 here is CAFDRVTGELFF. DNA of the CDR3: TGTGCCTTCGACAGAGTCACCGGGGAGCTGTTTTTT.

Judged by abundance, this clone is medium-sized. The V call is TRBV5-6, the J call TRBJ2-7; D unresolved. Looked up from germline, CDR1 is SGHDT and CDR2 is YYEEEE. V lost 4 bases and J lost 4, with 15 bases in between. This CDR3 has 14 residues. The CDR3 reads CASSLITDPYEQYF. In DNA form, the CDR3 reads TGTGCCAGCAGCCTTATTACCGATCCTTACGAGCAGTACTTC.